These 15 T cell receptor beta chains were all obtained from the same sample, sequenced in a study of OX40 agonist ivuxolimab in advanced cancers. The method was immunoSEQ multiplex PCR; TCRdb's version includes in-frame clones alone and lacks a portion of them. The table includes some 35,000 clones, approximately 89% detected once. The sequenced sample was CD4+ or CD8+ T cells sorted from blood, obtained in a trial of the OX40 agonist ivuxolimab. The source of these receptors is an adult with an advanced solid tumor such as melanoma, head and neck, liver or kidney cancer.

The V call is TRBV27, the J call TRBJ1-2; D is uncertain. Looked up from germline, CDR1 is MNHEY and CDR2 is SMNVEV (reference sequence). The V end was cut by 3 bases, the J end by 7 bases, with 12 bases between. The CDR3 is 13 amino acids. The CDR3: CASSFRWGSGYTF. The CDR3 bases are TGTGCCAGCAGTTTCCGTTGGGGATCTGGCTACACCTTC.

This clone was recorded a few times. The V gene is TRBV2, the J gene TRBJ2-1; TRBD2 agrees at 11 bases. CDR3 length: 16 amino acids. The junction had 4 bases not matched to a gene; V was cut back by 2 bases and J by 4 bases. In germline, CDR1 is SNHLY, CDR2 FYNNEI. The CDR3: CASSEWTSGLYNEQFF. The CDR3 nucleotides read TGTGCCAGCAGTGAATGGACTAGCGGGCTATACAATGAGCAGTTCTTC.

This chain links TRBV10-3 with TRBJ2-5; 10 nucleotides match TRBD2. The closer fit of TRBJ2-7 to the DNA end suggests the J call may be wrong. The CDR3 sequence is 15 residues long. Germline CDR1 and CDR2: ENHRY and SYGVKD. CDR3 bases: TGTGCCATCAGTGACCAACTAGCGGGGCAATACGAGCAGTACTTC. Its protein is CAISDQLAGQYEQYF.

J is TRBJ2-7 and V is TRBV6-5; perhaps D is TRBD1 or TRBD2 (5 bases each). Germline CDR1 MNHEY, CDR2 SVGAGI. V lost 5 bases to trimming and J lost 5 bases, with 13 bases between them. This CDR3 contains 13 residues. The CDR3 here is CASSPPGLNEQYF. CDR3 nucleotides: TGTGCCAGCAGTCCCCCGGGGCTGAACGAGCAGTACTTC.

The gene calls are TRBV28 and TRBJ2-7; TRBD1 is a possible D gene (6 bases). V lost 6 bases and J lost 6, with 24 bases in between. The CDR3 covers 16 residues. Germline V gives CDR1 MDHEN, CDR2 SYDVKM. As DNA, the CDR3 is TGTGCCAGCAGCCCCAGGGGCACTAGGAAGGTTTCCGAGCAGTACTTC. Protein sequence: CASSPRGTRKVSEQYF.

This clone occurred once. The chain joins TRBV5-1 to TRBJ2-2; 8 nucleotides match TRBD1. The CDR3 is made up of 15 amino acids. Per germline, CDR1 SGHRS and CDR2 YFSETQ. With 4 bases clipped from V and 2 bases from J, the junction kept 4 bases outside the gene matches. Written as DNA, the CDR3 is TGCGCCAGCAGCCCAGGGGGCTTAAACACCGGGGAGCTGTTTTTT. As protein: CASSPGGLNTGELFF.

This clone occurred a few times. The chain links TRBV5-1 to TRBJ1-2, with 8 bases that match TRBD1. Germline lookup yields CDR1 SGHRS and CDR2 YFSETQ. The ends lost 5 bases at V and 8 bases at J; junction bases unmatched: 11. The CDR3 has 14 residues. The CDR3 protein is CASRMGQASGGYTF. As DNA, the CDR3 is TGCGCCAGCAGAATGGGACAGGCATCGGGCGGCTACACCTTC.

V gene TRBV5-1 combines with J gene TRBJ1-3; 7 nucleotides line up with TRBD1. This CDR3 is 14 amino acids long. Trimming took 4 bases from V and 2 from J; bases not matched to a gene: 3. Germline loops: CDR1 SGHRS, CDR2 YFSETQ. Here the CDR3 DNA reads TGCGCCAGCAGCGTTACAGGGGCTGGAAACACCATATATTTT. This translates into CASSVTGAGNTIYF.

The chain has TRBV2 and TRBJ2-3; 7 nucleotides align to TRBD2. This CDR3 has 16 residues. V dropped 0 bases and J dropped 4; count of bases not matched to a gene: 7. Germline values: CDR1 SNHLY, CDR2 FYNNEI. CDR3 in DNA: TGTGCCAGCAGTGAAGCGGGGGGAGGGCGAGCAGATACGCAGTATTTT. It encodes CASSEAGGGRADTQYF.

The DNA for the CDR3 is TGTGCCAGCAGCTTAAATAGGGTAGGCGAGCAGTACTTC. Translated: CASSLNRVGEQYF. V is TRBV7-2 and J is TRBJ2-7; D gene uncertain. Germline V CDR1 and CDR2: SGHTA, FQGNSA. The CDR3 extends over 13 amino acids. Trimming took 2 bases from V and 6 from J, leaving 11 bases between them.

This chain joins TRBV27 and TRBJ2-1; no clear D. Germline loops: CDR1 MNHEY, CDR2 SMNVEV (reference sequence). The germline V and J ends were trimmed by 4 bases and 0 bases, with 10 bases remaining between them. This CDR3 contains 15 residues. The CDR3 reads CASSYLQSSYNEQFF. The CDR3 DNA follows: TGTGCCAGCAGTTATTTGCAGAGCTCCTACAATGAGCAGTTCTTC.

Points on this clone: The same CDR3 also results from other DNA sequences found in this sample. This rearrangement joins TRBV6-5 to TRBJ1-3, with D hard to call. With 9 bases removed from V and 4 bases from J, the gap between germline ends came to 16 bases. CDR3 size: 14 residues. Germline assignment: CDR1 MNHEY and CDR2 SVGAGI. DNA for the CDR3: TGTGCCAGTCAGCTAACGGCCAGAGGAAACACCATATATTTT. Translation gives CASQLTARGNTIYF.

This clone has just a few counts. V gene TRBV5-1 combines with J gene TRBJ2-7, with 10 bases lining up with TRBD2. Germline CDR1 SGHRS, CDR2 YFSETQ. This CDR3 comprises 15 residues. The J segment lost 5 bases and the V segment lost 4 bases, leaving 9 bases of the junction unmatched. The CDR3 DNA sequence: TGCGCCAGCAGCCTTAGTTCTAGCGGGAGAGACGAGCAGTACTTC. Encoded protein: CASSLSSSGRDEQYF. Filled out from reference TRBV5-1 and TRBJ2-7, the complete variable domain reads KAGVTQTPRYLIKTRGQQVTLSCSPISGHRSVSWYQQTPGQGLQFLFEYFSETQRNKGNFPGRFSGRQFSNSRSEMNVSTLELGDSALYLCASSLSSSGRDEQYFGPGTRLTVT.

The rearrangement links TRBV29-1 to TRBJ2-5; 10 bases fit TRBD2. After removal of 4 bases from V and 4 bases from J, the junction contained 12 bases not matched to a gene. Germline CDR1 reads SQVTM; CDR2 reads ANQGSEA. This CDR3 is 16 amino acids long. The CDR3 DNA reads as TGCAGCGTTGGGGCTAGCGGGAGCGGGTGGCGAGAGACCCAGTACTTC. This sequence encodes CSVGASGSGWRETQYF.

The chain carries TRBV6-5 and TRBJ2-7; a possible D gene is TRBD2 (6 bases). The CDR3 consists of 15 residues. Trimming removed 0 bases at V and 7 bases at J, with 16 bases between. Per the germline V gene, CDR1 is MNHEY and CDR2 is SVGAGI. The CDR3, as DNA: TGTGCCAGCAGTTACTCGGGTAGCGGTACTGGGGAGCAGTACTTC. Translation gives CASSYSGSGTGEQYF.